Described below is a single TCR beta chain sequence and its context. This record belongs to a study of blood T cell repertoires in COVID-19. Study context: Both acute and convalescent COVID-19 samples were obtained from the United States, Italy and Spain.

The assay was immunoSEQ multiplex PCR, and TCRdb's table has in-frame clones only and misses some. This sample yields 200,000 to 300,000 clones, of which over 80% are seen a single time; more than 5.5% belongs to the top ten. CDR1 KGHDR and CDR2 SFDVKD come from the germline V gene. CDR3 length equals 16 residues. Germline trimming cut 4 bases from V and 3 bases from J; bases unmatched to any gene: 7. The sample was peripheral blood. This chain joins TRBV24-1 and TRBJ2-3; TRBD2 agrees at 9 bases. The sequence derives from a human donor in a cohort sampled during active COVID-19. The CDR3 DNA reads as TGTGCCACCAGTGAACGCGGGAGGGGGAAGACAGATACGCAGTATTTT. Translation gives CATSERGRGKTDTQYF.